This T cell receptor beta chain was identified during a study of a mutant IDH1 vaccine in newly diagnosed glioma. Study-wide background: Following radiotherapy alone, or alongside temozolomide cycles, vaccination was started after an interval of 4-6 weeks. Patients' prior therapy spanned radiotherapy, temozolomide, or both; most underwent both. Study-wide results and limits: Changes to the top peripheral T cell clonotypes appeared unrelated to pseudoprogression.

The sample's time point: week 47, end of study. The content of each vaccine dose was 300 ug of mutant IDH1 20-mer peptide, and topical imiquimod accompanied it. Eight vaccinations went to patients in weeks 1, 3, 5, 7, 11, 15, 19, 23. Trimming cost V 3 bases and J 2 bases, with 7 bases left between them. The CDR3 totals 13 residues. Germline assignment: CDR1 SEHNR and CDR2 FQNEAQ (reference sequence). With respect to this clone: Its antigen is as yet unknown.

TCRdb's copy holds only in-frame clones and misses some; the assay was immunoSEQ multiplex PCR. The table lists 45,000 to 55,000 clones, about four fifths of them singletons, with 3.5% to 5.5% in the top ten. The sequencing here drew on PBMCs, taken from a glioma patient whose treatment included an IDH1 peptide vaccine. The chain is built from TRBV7-9 and TRBJ1-2, with D unresolved. The sequence was collected from a woman aged 30 to 39 with glioma. Some clones in this sample may be carry-over from other donors' samples. The CDR3 sequence: CASSFIGNYGYTF. CDR3 nucleotides: TGTGCCAGCAGCTTCATCGGAAACTATGGCTACACCTTC.